This entry lists 7 T cell receptor beta chains sequenced from one sample in a study of T cells in women clearing cervical HPV infection. Sequenced by immunoSEQ multiplex PCR; TCRdb stores in-frame clones only, minus some. The data show 45,000 to 55,000 clones, and the top ten clones hold approximately 1%. Sequenced: blood buffy coat. These receptors were obtained from a woman aged 18 to 69 with a cervical HPV16 infection that either progressed to CIN3+ or cleared (not recorded which).

About this clone itself: With the read ending 3 residues before the CDR3 end, the germline J gene is used to fill in that end. The rearrangement links TRBV10-2 to TRBJ2-5; 10 nucleotides align to TRBD1. There are 13 residues in the CDR3. Trimming cost V 7 bases and J 3 bases; bases outside gene matches: 2. Germline loops: CDR1 WSHSY, CDR2 SAAADI. CDR3: CASIGTGEETQYF. CDR3 bases read: TGCGCCAGCATCGGGACAGGGGAAGAGACC.

In regard to this clone: The junction shows a germline mismatch at one end, possibly a read error. Sequencing ends 3 residues short of the CDR3 end; the germline J gene provides the rest. The chain recombines TRBV20-1 with TRBJ2-7; 10 bases agree with TRBD2. The CDR3 has 15 amino acids. From germline, CDR1 is DFQATT and CDR2 SNEGSKA (reference sequence). The CDR3 bases that were read are TGCAGTGCTAGAGTTGCTAGCGGGGGATCCTCCGAG. Protein product: CSARVASGGSSE. The whole CDR3 sequence is CSARVASGGSSEQYF.

CDR3 sequence: CASSLAAGGPINEQFF. CDR3 DNA, as far as it was read: TGTGCCAGCAGCTTAGCTGCGGGGGGGCCGATCAATGAG. J is TRBJ2-1 and V is TRBV7-6; 9 bases are a match to TRBD2. The read ends 3 residues shy of where the CDR3 ends; the end is completed using the germline J gene. This CDR3 is 16 amino acids long. Germline values: CDR1 SGHVS, CDR2 FNYEAQ. V lost 0 bases to trimming and J lost 6 bases; unmatched junction nucleotides: 6.

On this clone: With the read ending 3 residues before the CDR3 end, the germline J gene is used to fill in that end. This chain connects TRBV20-1 to TRBJ1-2, with 8 nucleotides matching TRBD1. CDR3 length: 15 residues. Germline values: CDR1 DFQATT, CDR2 SNEGSKA (reference sequence). With 5 bases clipped from V and 1 base from J, the junction kept 9 bases outside the gene matches. CDR3 residues: CSAYRGKYDNYGYTF. The covered CDR3 bases are TGCAGTGCTTACAGGGGGAAGTACGATAACTATGGC.

On this clone itself: The read terminates 3 residues before the CDR3 end, so the remaining end is supplied by the germline J gene. The chain links TRBV18 to TRBJ1-2; TRBD1 might be the D (6 bases). This CDR3 comprises 15 residues. The germline V gene has CDR1 KGHSH and CDR2 LQKENI. CDR3 DNA (partial): TGTGCCAGCTCACCGACAGGATCTAGCACAGATACC. Translating it yields CASSPTGSSTDT. The whole CDR3 reads CASSPTGSSTDTYTF. Together with reference TRBV18 and TRBJ1-2, the CDR3 gives the full variable domain: NAGVMQNPRHLVRRRGQEARLRCSPMKGHSHVYWYRQLPEEGLKFMVYLQKENIIDESGMPKERFSAEFPKEGPSILRIQQVVRGDSAAYFCASSPTGSSTDTYTFGSGTRLTVV.

A note on this clone: The read ends 3 residues before the CDR3 terminus; that terminus is restored from the germline J gene. J is TRBJ2-7 and V is TRBV19; a weak D match, TRBD2 (6 bases). The CDR3 is made up of 15 amino acids. V dropped 5 bases and J dropped 4 bases, with 18 bases sitting between them. CDR1 and CDR2 from the germline V gene are LNHDA and SQIVND (reference sequence). CDR3 bases read: TGTGCCAGTAGTGGCCGGGACTCTCCGGGGTACGAG. Encoded protein: CASSGRDSPGYE. The full CDR3 sequence reads CASSGRDSPGYEQYF.

As for this clone: The missing CDR3 end, 3 residues past where the read stops, is filled in from the germline J gene. V gene TRBV20-1 combines with J gene TRBJ2-5, with unresolved D. Trimming stripped 3 bases from V and 5 bases from J, with 7 bases between. This CDR3 contains 11 residues. Germline loops: CDR1 DFQATT, CDR2 SNEGSKA (reference sequence). CDR3 bases read: TGCAGTGCTAGGGCCCACGAGACC. Protein sequence: CSARAHET. The CDR3 in full is CSARAHETQYF.